This T cell receptor beta chain was captured in a study of CD8+CD57+ T cells in acquired aplastic anemia. Study outcomes and limitations: Found in both controls and patients were approximately 29 CD8+ CDR3 sequences. Measurement in patients showed lower diversity in CD8+CD57+ cells than in total CD4+ and CD8+ pools. Controls did not differ significantly from patients in CD8+ Simpson's diversity.

Per germline, CDR1 SGHVS and CDR2 FQNEAQ. The CDR3 has 17 amino acids. Trimming left V 2 bases short and J 1 base short, with 17 bases between. Only a few counts were recorded for this clonotype. Its antigen is undetermined. Sequencing was done on patients that had shown CD8+CD57+ cell expansion by flow cytometry. Sequenced material also included CD8+CD57+ effector memory cells, drawn from about 15% of the 12 patients. CD8+CD57+ cells enriched with beads gave a mean 1.6 ug DNA. Genomic DNA served as template for TCR beta VDJ and CDR3 profiling. MiXCR, applied by TCRdb to the reads, yields one record per CDR3 protein. Among 15,000 to 20,000 distinct CDR3 sequences listed, 30% to 45% were seen once.

The clonotype originates from a human donor with aplastic anemia. The material sequenced was CD8+CD57+ T cells sorted from PBMCs. Subset denoted: bead-enriched CD8+CD57+ effector memory T cells from SAA patients. V usage is TRBV7-8 and J usage is TRBJ1-2, with TRBD1 as a possible D gene (6 bases). The CDR3 DNA reads TGTGCCAGCAGCTTACTTTTTCCCGCAGGGGTTAACTATGGCTACACCTTC. This sequence encodes CASSLLFPAGVNYGYTF.